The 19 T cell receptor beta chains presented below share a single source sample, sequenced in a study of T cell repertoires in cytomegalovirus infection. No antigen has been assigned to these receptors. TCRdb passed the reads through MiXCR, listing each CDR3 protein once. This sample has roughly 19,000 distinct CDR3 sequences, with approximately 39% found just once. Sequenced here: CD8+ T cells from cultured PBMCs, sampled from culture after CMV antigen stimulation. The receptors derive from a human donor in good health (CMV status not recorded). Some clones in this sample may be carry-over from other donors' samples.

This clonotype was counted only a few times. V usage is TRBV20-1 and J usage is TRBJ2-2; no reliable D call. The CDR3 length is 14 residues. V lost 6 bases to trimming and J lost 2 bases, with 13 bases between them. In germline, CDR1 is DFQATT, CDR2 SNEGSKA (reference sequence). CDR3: CSARNPGNTGELFF. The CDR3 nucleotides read TGCAGTGCCAGAAATCCCGGAAACACCGGGGAGCTGTTTTTT.

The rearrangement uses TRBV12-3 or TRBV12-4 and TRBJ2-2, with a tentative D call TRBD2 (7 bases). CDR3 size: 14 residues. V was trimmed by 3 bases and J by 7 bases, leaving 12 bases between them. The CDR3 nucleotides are TGTGCCAGCAGTTTCGGGGGGCGAAGCGGGGAGCTGTTTTTT. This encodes CASSFGGRSGELFF.

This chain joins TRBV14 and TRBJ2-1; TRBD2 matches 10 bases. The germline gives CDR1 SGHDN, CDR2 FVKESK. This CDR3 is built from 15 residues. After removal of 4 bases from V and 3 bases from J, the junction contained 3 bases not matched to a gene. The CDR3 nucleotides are TGTGCCAGCAGCCCTACTAGCGGGAACTACAATGAGCAGTTCTTC. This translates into CASSPTSGNYNEQFF.

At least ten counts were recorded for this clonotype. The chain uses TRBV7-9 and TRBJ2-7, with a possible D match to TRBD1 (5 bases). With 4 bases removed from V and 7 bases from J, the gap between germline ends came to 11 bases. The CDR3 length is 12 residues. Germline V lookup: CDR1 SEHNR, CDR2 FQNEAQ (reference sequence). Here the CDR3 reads CASSWSGAEQYF. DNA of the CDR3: TGTGCCAGCAGCTGGAGTGGGGCGGAGCAGTACTTC.

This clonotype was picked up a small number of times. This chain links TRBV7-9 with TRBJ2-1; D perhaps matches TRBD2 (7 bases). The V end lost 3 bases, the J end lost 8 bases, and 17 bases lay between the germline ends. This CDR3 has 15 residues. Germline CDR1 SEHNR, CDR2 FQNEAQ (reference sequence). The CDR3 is CASSFSGGGDYEQFF. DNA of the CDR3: TGTGCCAGCAGCTTCTCTGGCGGGGGCGATTATGAGCAGTTCTTC.

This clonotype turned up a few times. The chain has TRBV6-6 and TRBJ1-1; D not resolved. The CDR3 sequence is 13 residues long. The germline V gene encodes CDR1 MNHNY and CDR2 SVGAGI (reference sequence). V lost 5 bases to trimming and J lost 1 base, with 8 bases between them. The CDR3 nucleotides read TGTGCCAGCAGTCCGACAAAGAACACTGAAGCTTTCTTT. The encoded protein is CASSPTKNTEAFF.

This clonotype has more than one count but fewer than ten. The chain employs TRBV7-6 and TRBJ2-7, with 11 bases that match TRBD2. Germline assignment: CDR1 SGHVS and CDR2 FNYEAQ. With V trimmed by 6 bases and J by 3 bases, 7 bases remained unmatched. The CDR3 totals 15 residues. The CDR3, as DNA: TGTGCCAGCAGTCGAGGACTAGCGGGTTACTACGAGCAGTACTTC. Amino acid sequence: CASSRGLAGYYEQYF.

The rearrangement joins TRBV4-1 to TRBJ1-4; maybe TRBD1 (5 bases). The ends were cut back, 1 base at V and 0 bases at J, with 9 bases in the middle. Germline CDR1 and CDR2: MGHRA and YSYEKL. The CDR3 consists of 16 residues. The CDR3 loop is CASSQAQGATNEKLFF. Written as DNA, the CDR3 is TGCGCCAGCAGCCAAGCTCAGGGTGCAACTAATGAAAAACTGTTTTTT.

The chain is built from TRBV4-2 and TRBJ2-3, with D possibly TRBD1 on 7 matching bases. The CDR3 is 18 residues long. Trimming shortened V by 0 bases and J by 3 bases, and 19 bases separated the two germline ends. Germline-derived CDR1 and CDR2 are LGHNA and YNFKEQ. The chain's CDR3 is CASSQEVAGQNPTDTQYF. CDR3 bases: TGTGCCAGCAGCCAAGAGGTGGCGGGACAGAATCCAACAGATACGCAGTATTTT.

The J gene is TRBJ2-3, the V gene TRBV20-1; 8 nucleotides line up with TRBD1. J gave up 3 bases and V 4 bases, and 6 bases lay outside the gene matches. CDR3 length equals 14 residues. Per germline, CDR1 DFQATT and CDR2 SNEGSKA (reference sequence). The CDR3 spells CSAMQGAGTDTQYF. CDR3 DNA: TGCAGTGCTATGCAGGGGGCCGGGACAGATACGCAGTATTTT.

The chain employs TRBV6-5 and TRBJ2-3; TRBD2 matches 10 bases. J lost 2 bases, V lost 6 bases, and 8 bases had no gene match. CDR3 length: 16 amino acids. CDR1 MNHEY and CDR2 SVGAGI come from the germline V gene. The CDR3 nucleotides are TGTGCCAGCAGCCTAGGGACTAGCGCGCTCACAGATACGCAGTATTTT. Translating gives CASSLGTSALTDTQYF.

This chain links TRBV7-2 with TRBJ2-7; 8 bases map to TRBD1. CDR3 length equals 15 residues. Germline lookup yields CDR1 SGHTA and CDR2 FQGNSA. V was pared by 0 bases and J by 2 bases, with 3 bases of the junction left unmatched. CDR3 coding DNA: TGTGCCAGCAGCTTAGCGCTGACAGGGGCCTACGAGCAGTACTTC. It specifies CASSLALTGAYEQYF.

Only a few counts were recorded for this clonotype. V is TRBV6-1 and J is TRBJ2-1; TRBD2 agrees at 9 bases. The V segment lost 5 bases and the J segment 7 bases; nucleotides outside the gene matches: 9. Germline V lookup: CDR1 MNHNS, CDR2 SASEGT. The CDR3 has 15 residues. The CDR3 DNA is TGTGCCAGCAGTTACAGGGTAGCGGGAGATAATGAGCAGTTCTTC. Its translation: CASSYRVAGDNEQFF.

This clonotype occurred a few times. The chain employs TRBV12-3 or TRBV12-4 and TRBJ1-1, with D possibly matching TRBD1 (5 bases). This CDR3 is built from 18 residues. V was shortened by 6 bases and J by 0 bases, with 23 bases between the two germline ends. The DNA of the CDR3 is TGTGCCAGCAGCCCCGATGGGGCGATGGTTGTGATGAACACTGAAGCTTTCTTT. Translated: CASSPDGAMVVMNTEAFF.

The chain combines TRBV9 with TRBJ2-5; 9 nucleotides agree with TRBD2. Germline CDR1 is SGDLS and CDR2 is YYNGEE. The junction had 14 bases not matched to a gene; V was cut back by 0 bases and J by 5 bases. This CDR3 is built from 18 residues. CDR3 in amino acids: CASSVGRRLAGEGETQYF. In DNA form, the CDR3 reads TGTGCCAGCAGCGTAGGCAGGCGGTTAGCGGGGGAGGGCGAGACCCAGTACTTC.

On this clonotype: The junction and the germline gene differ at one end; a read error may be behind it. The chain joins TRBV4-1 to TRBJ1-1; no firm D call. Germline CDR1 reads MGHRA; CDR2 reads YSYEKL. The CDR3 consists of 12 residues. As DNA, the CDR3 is TGTGCCAGCAGCCCATTGAACACTGAAGCTTTCTTT. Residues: CASSPLNTEAFF.

The CDR3 DNA follows: TGTGCCAGCAGTTTGGAGGGGGCCCCTTACGAGCAGTACTTC. Protein product: CASSLEGAPYEQYF. J is TRBJ2-7 and V is TRBV28; D perhaps matches TRBD1 (7 bases). The CDR3 sequence is 14 residues long. V lost 3 bases, J lost 4 bases, and 13 bases lay in between. CDR1 is MDHEN and CDR2 is SYDVKM in the germline V gene.

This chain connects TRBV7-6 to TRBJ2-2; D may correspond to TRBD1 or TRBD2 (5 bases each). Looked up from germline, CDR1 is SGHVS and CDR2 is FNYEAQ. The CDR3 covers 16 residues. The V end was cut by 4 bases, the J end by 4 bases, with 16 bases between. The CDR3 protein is CASSYADRGGTGELFF. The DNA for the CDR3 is TGTGCCAGCAGCTATGCCGACCGTGGGGGCACCGGGGAGCTGTTTTTT.

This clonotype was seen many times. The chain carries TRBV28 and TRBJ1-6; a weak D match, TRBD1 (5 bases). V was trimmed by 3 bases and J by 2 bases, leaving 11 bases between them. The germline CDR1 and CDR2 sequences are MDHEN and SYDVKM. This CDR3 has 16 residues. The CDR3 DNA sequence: TGTGCCAGCAGTTTCCCGCAGGGTGCCTATAATTCACCCCTCCACTTT. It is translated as CASSFPQGAYNSPLHF.